The 10 T cell receptor beta chains given below trace back to one sample, sequenced in a study of blood T cell repertoires in COVID-19. Profiled with immunoSEQ multiplex PCR; TCRdb holds only in-frame clones, not every one. Found here are approximately 37,000 clones, about 91% of them singletons; the top ten hold around 5.4%. Sequencing was carried out using peripheral blood. These receptors were taken from a woman aged 80 or over with acute or convalescent COVID-19.

This rearrangement joins TRBV7-9 to TRBJ1-6, with D possibly TRBD1 on 6 matching bases. Per the germline V gene, CDR1 is SEHNR and CDR2 is FQNEAQ (reference sequence). This CDR3 has 18 residues. The germline V and J ends were trimmed by 5 bases and 1 base, with 18 bases remaining between them. CDR3 region: CASSTTQGKGSYNSPLHF. The DNA of the CDR3 is TGTGCCAGCAGCACCACACAGGGAAAGGGGTCCTATAATTCACCCCTCCACTTT.

The chain joins TRBV5-1 to TRBJ2-5; D uncertain. Germline V gene lookup returns CDR1 SGHRS and CDR2 YFSETQ. The CDR3 contains 15 residues. Trimming shortened V by 3 bases and J by 0 bases, and 12 bases separated the two germline ends. The CDR3 DNA reads as TGCGCCAGCAGCTACGTCCGAGGCAACCAAGAGACCCAGTACTTC. Protein sequence: CASSYVRGNQETQYF.

This chain joins TRBV7-3 and TRBJ2-5, with 13 nucleotides matching TRBD2. V gave up 5 bases and J gave up 3 bases; unmatched junction bases: 3. The CDR3 length is 15 residues. The germline V gene encodes CDR1 SGHTA and CDR2 FQGTGA. The CDR3 protein is CASSLGTSGEETQYF. The CDR3 region has the DNA TGTGCCAGCAGCCTTGGGACTAGCGGGGAAGAGACCCAGTACTTC.

J is TRBJ1-1 and V is TRBV9; 12 nucleotides agree with TRBD1. This CDR3 spans 15 amino acids. Germline CDR1 and CDR2: SGDLS and YYNGEE. The V gene end was trimmed by 3 bases and the J gene end by 6 bases; junction bases not matched to a gene: 6. Here the CDR3 DNA reads TGTGCCAGCAGCGGGGGACAGGGGGCGAGGGCTGAAGCTTTCTTT. This translates into CASSGGQGARAEAFF.

The V gene is TRBV3-1 (or the pseudogene TRBV3-2), the J gene TRBJ1-1; unclear D gene. Germline V CDR1 and CDR2: LGHDT, YNNKEL (reference sequence). This CDR3 contains 15 residues. V was pared by 1 base and J by 3 bases, with 12 bases between. The CDR3 DNA reads as TGTGCCAGCAGCCAAGTAACCAGATCTGACACTGAAGCTTTCTTT. Amino acid sequence: CASSQVTRSDTEAFF.

This clone is a singleton in its sample. This chain uses TRBV12-3 or TRBV12-4 with TRBJ2-3, with 7 bases that match TRBD1. CDR3 size: 13 residues. J was trimmed by 2 bases and V by 6 bases; bases with no gene match: 2. DNA for the CDR3: TGTGCCAGCAGGACAGGGACCACAGATACGCAGTATTTT. It codes for CASRTGTTDTQYF.

This clone was found once. The V and J genes are TRBV2 and TRBJ1-1, with D possibly TRBD1 on 5 matching bases. V lost 7 bases, J lost 1 base, and 10 bases lay in between. The CDR3 totals 13 residues. In germline, CDR1 is SNHLY, CDR2 FYNNEI. This CDR3 is CASNLQGNTEAFF. For the CDR3, the DNA is TGTGCCAGCAACTTGCAGGGGAACACTGAAGCTTTCTTT.

The rearrangement uses TRBV5-1 and TRBJ1-3; D unclear. Trimming removed 0 bases at V and 9 bases at J, with 16 bases between. Per the germline V gene, CDR1 is SGHRS and CDR2 is YFSETQ. The length of the CDR3 is 15 residues. CDR3 nucleotide sequence: TGCGCCAGCAGCTTGGCCACGGGTAAATCCGGCACCATATATTTT. Translation: CASSLATGKSGTIYF.

This chain links TRBV4-3 with TRBJ2-1; TRBD2 matches at 9 bases. This CDR3 region has 17 residues. Germline lookup yields CDR1 LGHNA and CDR2 YSLEER. With V trimmed by 0 bases and J by 5 bases, 8 bases remained unmatched. CDR3 amino acids: CASSQDYGTSRHNEQFF. CDR3 DNA: TGCGCCAGCAGCCAAGATTACGGGACTAGCAGGCACAATGAGCAGTTCTTC.

This clone has a handful of counts. The rearrangement joins TRBV6-2 or TRBV6-3 to TRBJ1-2, with D possibly being TRBD1 (6 bases). Germline V CDR1 and CDR2: MNHEY, SVGEGT. V lost 7 bases, J lost 6 bases, and 21 bases lay in between. The CDR3 covers 15 residues. In DNA, the CDR3 is TGTGCCAGCACCCCTTCGGGCAGGGGAAGAAATGGCTACACCTTC. Amino acids: CASTPSGRGRNGYTF.